This TCR beta chain appears in the sequencing data of a study of post-analysis software for immune sequencing data. Regarding this clonotype: Its antigen is unknown.

Unique molecular identifiers were present in the TCR beta cDNA libraries. MiXCR, run by TCRdb on the PCR reads, gives a single entry per CDR3 protein. Among hundreds of thousands of distinct CDR3 sequences listed, 53% were seen once. Germline V gene sequence: CDR1 MNHEY, CDR2 SVGAGI. The CDR3 sequence is 16 residues long. Study-wide results and caveats: Patients carried roughly 5 TRBV segments more frequently than controls did, and TRBV5-6, TRBV5-1 and TRBV20-1 were among them. Strong co-clustering by F measure linked samples that shared a preparation batch.

The clonotype originates from a girl aged 5-17 years with multiple sclerosis. Input material: blood. This chain connects TRBV6-5 to TRBJ2-5; 13 bases map to TRBD2. Gene TRBJ2-7 matches the end of the DNA better, so the J call may be wrong. CDR3 in amino acids: CASSSTGTSGAHEQYF. CDR3 bases: TGTGCCAGCAGCTCTACCGGGACTAGCGGGGCGCACGAGCAGTACTTC.